The TCR beta chain described here comes from a study of shared clonotypes between healthy human individuals. Overall study: A couple of women and a few men aged 18 to 49 made up the donors.

After removal of 0 bases from V and 6 bases from J, the junction contained 9 bases not matched to a gene. The CDR3 contains 15 residues. Germline loops: CDR1 SGDLS, CDR2 YYNGEE. Data came from immunoSEQ multiplex PCR; TCRdb stores just in-frame clones and leaves some out. The table shows more than 1.2 million clones, with 98% to 99% occurring only once. The sequence was obtained from a man aged 30 to 45 in good health. The genes are TRBV9 and TRBJ2-7; 7 bases are a match to TRBD2. The sequenced sample consisted of naive CD4+ T cells sorted from blood. As for subset: CD45RA+ positively selected. The CDR3 bases are TGTGCCAGCAGCGTAGGTGGGAGGGTCGCCGCCGAGCAGTACTTC. This sequence encodes CASSVGGRVAAEQYF.